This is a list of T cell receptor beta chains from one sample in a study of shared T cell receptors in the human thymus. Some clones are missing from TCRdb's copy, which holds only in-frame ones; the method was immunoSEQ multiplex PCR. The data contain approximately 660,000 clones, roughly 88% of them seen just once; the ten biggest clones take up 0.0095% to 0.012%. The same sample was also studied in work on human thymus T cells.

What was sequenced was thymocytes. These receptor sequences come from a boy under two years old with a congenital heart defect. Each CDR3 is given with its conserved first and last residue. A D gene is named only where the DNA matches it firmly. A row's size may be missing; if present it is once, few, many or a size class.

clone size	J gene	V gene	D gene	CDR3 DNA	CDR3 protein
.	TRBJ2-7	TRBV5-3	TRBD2	TGTGCCAGAAGTCTCCCCCTACTAGCGGACACCTACGAGCAGTACTTC	CARSLPLLADTYEQYF
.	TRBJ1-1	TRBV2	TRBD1	TGTGCCAGCAGACTTATGGACAGGGCGAACACTGAAGCTTTCTTT	CASRLMDRANTEAFF
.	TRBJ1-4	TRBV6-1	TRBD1	TGTGCCAGCAGTGAAGCGGGGGGACAGACTAATGAAAAACTGTTTTTT	CASSEAGGQTNEKLFF
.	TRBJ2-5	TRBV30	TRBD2	TGTGCCTGGAGAGAGCGGGAGCAGGAAGAGACCCAGTACTTC	CAWREREQEETQYF
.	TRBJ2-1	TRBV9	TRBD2	TGTGCCAGCAAGGCGGGAGGGCCGAGGGTCGGTTCGTATGAGCAGTTCTTC	CASKAGGPRVGSYEQFF
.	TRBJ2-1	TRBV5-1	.	TGCGCCAGCAGGAGCCCCCCTCGCGGGCGGAGAAGCTACAATGAGCAGTTCTTC	CASRSPPRGRRSYNEQFF
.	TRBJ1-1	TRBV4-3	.	TGCGCCAGCAGCCAAGGGGCGGGACCCCAGAACACTGAAGCTTTCTTT	CASSQGAGPQNTEAFF
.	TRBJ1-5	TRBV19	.	TGTGCCAGTAGTACCGGACAGATCAATCAGCCCCAGCATTTT	CASSTGQINQPQHF
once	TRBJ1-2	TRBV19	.	TGTGCCAGTAGTATTCCAGAGCCGGACACCTCCTCCTATGGCTACACCTTC	CASSIPEPDTSSYGYTF
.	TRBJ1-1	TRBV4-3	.	TGCGCCAGCAGCCAAGATCGGGCAGGGAGGGACACTGAAGCTTTCTTT	CASSQDRAGRDTEAFF
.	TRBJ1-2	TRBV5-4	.	TGTGCCAGCAGCCTTCAACGGACAGCCCGTAACTATGGCTACACCTTC	CASSLQRTARNYGYTF
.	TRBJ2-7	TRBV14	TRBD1	TGTGCCAGCAGCCAACGGACAGGCCATGAGCAGTACTTC	CASSQRTGHEQYF
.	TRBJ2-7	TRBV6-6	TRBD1	TGTGCCAGCAGTTACCCGACAGGGGCCCGTTCCTACGAGCAGTACTTC	CASSYPTGARSYEQYF
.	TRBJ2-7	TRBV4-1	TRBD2	TGCGCCAGCAGCCTGGTAGCGGGAGGACGGGCGGGTGAGCAGTACTTC	CASSLVAGGRAGEQYF
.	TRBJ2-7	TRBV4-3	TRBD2	TGCGCCAGCAGCCCCACTAGCGGGAGGGCCCCGTACGAGCAGTACTTC	CASSPTSGRAPYEQYF